The clone carrying this T cell receptor (beta chain) was seen more than once but under ten times. Its antigen is unidentified. RNA and DNA were co-extracted from approximately 20-30 mg of unsorted bulk tissue. This entry comes from a study of tumor-infiltrating lymphocytes in primary liver carcinoma. Study overall: There were tumors of stage T1-T3 N0M0, each 4.2 to 10 cm across. Notes on the study in general: Tumor region pairs showed greater overlap than either tumor-adjacent or tumor-blood pairs did.

The CDR3 totals 14 residues. Per the germline V gene, CDR1 is MNHNS and CDR2 is SASEGT. Losses at the gene ends were 5 bases for V and 2 bases for J; bases not matched to a gene: 3. From 400 to 500 ng total RNA, TCR beta cDNA was generated with a primer in the constant region. What produced the TCR beta libraries was three nested multiplex PCR rounds using slightly modified ARM-PCR. The first two PCR rounds, roughly 11 cycles each, used TRBV1-TRBV30 forward primers and a C-beta reverse primer. TCRdb re-called the multiplex PCR reads with MiXCR, one entry per CDR3 protein. The table includes around 120,000 distinct CDR3 sequences, 50% to 70% detected once.

The material sequenced was liver tumor tissue from sampling region 1. As for subset: tumor region T1, superior pole. The clonotype was recovered from a woman in her fifties or sixties with primary liver carcinoma and hepatitis B virus infection. The chain uses TRBV6-1 and TRBJ2-1; TRBD2 aligns across 7 bases. CDR3: CASSTSDPYNEQFF. The CDR3 DNA sequence: TGTGCCAGCAGTACTAGCGATCCCTACAATGAGCAGTTCTTC.